The next 15 T cell receptor beta chains were all read from a single sample in a study of T cell clonality in common variable immunodeficiency. Whole-study results and caveats: Fewer deletions and N-nucleotide insertions were reportedly seen in common variable immunodeficiency TCR beta sequences.

The antigens of these receptors remain unknown. The method was immunoSEQ multiplex PCR; TCRdb's version includes in-frame clones alone and lacks a portion of them. The specimen has some 10,000 clones, none found just once. Sequencing was carried out using peripheral blood mononuclear cells. Receptors originate from a human donor with common variable immunodeficiency.

Comments on this clone: The CDR3 end lies 3 residues beyond the end of the read and is filled in from the germline J gene. The rearrangement links TRBV18 to TRBJ2-2; D gene uncertain. CDR3 length equals 14 residues. The germline V gene encodes CDR1 KGHSH and CDR2 LQKENI. Trimming removed 3 bases from V and 6 bases from J, with 11 bases in between. The DNA read from the CDR3 is TGTGCCAGCTCACCCACCCCGGGTTCCGGGGAG. Translated, it gives CASSPTPGSGE. The CDR3, in full, reads CASSPTPGSGELFF.

The CDR3 sequence is CASNNGAGGQYEQYF. The covered CDR3 bases are TGTGCCAGCAACAACGGTGCGGGAGGGCAGTACGAG. The gene calls are TRBV7-2 and TRBJ2-7; 9 bases are shared with TRBD2. The CDR3 end lies 3 residues beyond the end of the read and is filled in from the germline J gene. The V and J ends lost 7 bases and 4 bases, in that order; junction bases with no gene match: 11. Germline CDR1 SGHTA, CDR2 FQGNSA. The CDR3 runs 15 residues. The full variable domain, rest sourced from reference TRBV7-2 and TRBJ2-7, is GAGVSQSPSNKVTEKGKDVELRCDPISGHTALYWYRQSLGQGLEFLIYFQGNSAPDKSGLPSDRFSAERTGGSVSTLTIQRTQQEDSAVYLCASNNGAGGQYEQYFGPGTRLTVT.

Partial CDR3 DNA: TGTGCCAGCTCACCATTAGGGACTGTAGATACG. Protein product: CASSPLGTVDT. The CDR3 reads in full as CASSPLGTVDTQYF. The chain employs TRBV18 and TRBJ2-3, with TRBD2 as a possible D gene (6 bases). The CDR3 extends 3 residues past the end of the read, so its final part is completed from the germline J gene. The ends were cut back, 2 bases at V and 5 bases at J, with 11 bases in the middle. The CDR3 is 14 residues long. Germline-derived CDR1 and CDR2 are KGHSH and LQKENI.

This clone counts as medium-sized. From the germline J gene comes the end of the CDR3, since the read stops 3 residues before it. The chain recombines TRBV20-1 with TRBJ1-5, with 8 nucleotides matching TRBD1. There are 15 residues in the CDR3. Germline V gene data show CDR1 as DFQATT and CDR2 as SNEGSKA (reference sequence). V gave up 4 bases and J gave up 4 bases; unmatched junction bases: 9. CDR3 amino acids: CSANRQGLPNQPQHF. Partial CDR3 DNA: TGCAGTGCTAATAGACAGGGGCTACCAAATCAGCCC.

As concerns this clone: The read is 3 residues too short to cover the CDR3 end, so that end is filled in from the germline J gene. The chain combines TRBV30 with TRBJ2-7, with 9 bases fitting TRBD1. The CDR3 is 16 amino acids. CDR1 and CDR2 (germline): GTSNPN, SVGIG (reference sequence). V was clipped by 3 bases and J by 4 bases; unmatched bases: 13. The sequenced CDR3 bases are TGTGCCTGGAGAATGATGGTCGGACAGGGGCTATACGAG. Translating gives CAWRMMVGQGLYE. The whole CDR3 reads CAWRMMVGQGLYEQYF.

Concerning this clone: From the germline J gene comes the end of the CDR3, since the read stops 3 residues before it. The chain has TRBV7-8 and TRBJ2-1; D is uncertain. Germline CDR1 is SGHVS and CDR2 is FQNEAQ. The CDR3 covers 15 residues. Trimming removed 1 base at V and 3 bases at J, with 10 bases between. The CDR3 spells CASSLGSSLYNEQFF. The part of the CDR3 DNA that was read is TGTGCCAGCAGCTTAGGTTCCTCCCTCTACAATGAG.

A few counts support this clone. The read halts 3 residues ahead of the CDR3 end, with the missing end drawn from the germline J gene. The chain combines TRBV20-1 with TRBJ2-5; TRBD2 matches 8 bases. Germline V CDR1 and CDR2: DFQATT, SNEGSKA (reference sequence). V lost 3 bases and J lost 7; bases outside the gene matches: 10. The CDR3 contains 14 residues. The CDR3 DNA, read in part, is TGCAGTGCTAGCTATAGCGGGACCACGGGGACC. Amino acids: CSASYSGTTGT. The whole CDR3 reads CSASYSGTTGTQYF.

Turning to this clone: The sequenced fragment ends 3 residues before the CDR3 boundary, so the rest is inferred from the germline J gene. The rearrangement uses TRBV18 and TRBJ2-7, with D unresolved. Germline CDR1 reads KGHSH; CDR2 reads LQKENI. Trimming shortened V by 3 bases and J by 0 bases, and 12 bases separated the two germline ends. This CDR3 contains 15 residues. The CDR3 bases that were read are TGTGCCAGCTCACCTCCCGGTTTCCGCTCCTACGAG. Protein: CASSPPGFRSYE. From start to end, the CDR3 is CASSPPGFRSYEQYF.

This clone was observed a few times. The CDR3 extends 3 residues past the end of the read, so its final part is completed from the germline J gene. The chain combines TRBV18 with TRBJ2-2, with a possible D match to TRBD1 (6 bases). Germline loops: CDR1 KGHSH, CDR2 LQKENI. V gave up 4 bases and J gave up 3 bases, with 9 bases separating them. CDR3 size: 14 residues. This CDR3 reads CASSRYRDTGELFF. Incomplete CDR3 DNA: TGTGCCAGCTCACGGTACAGGGACACCGGGGAG.

There are a few counts of this clone. The CDR3 is cut off 3 residues early in the read; its end comes from the germline J gene. This rearrangement joins TRBV7-3 to TRBJ2-1; 14 nucleotides match TRBD2. V lost 5 bases and J lost 9; bases outside the gene matches: 6. This CDR3 is built from 15 residues. Germline CDR1 reads SGHTA; CDR2 reads FQGTGA. The sequenced CDR3 bases are TGTGCCAGCAGCCCGGGACTAGCGGGAGTCAGTGAG. Translation gives CASSPGLAGVSE. The full CDR3 reads CASSPGLAGVSEQFF.

About this clone: Sequencing ends 3 residues short of the CDR3 end; the germline J gene provides the rest. The rearrangement links TRBV7-2 to TRBJ2-1, with D possibly TRBD2 on 5 matching bases. The CDR3 spans 16 residues. From germline, CDR1 is SGHTA and CDR2 FQGNSA. The ends were cut back, 0 bases at V and 4 bases at J, with 13 bases in the middle. The sequenced CDR3 bases are TGTGCCAGCAGCTTAGCAGTCCTAAGCGGATACAATGAG. Amino acids: CASSLAVLSGYNE. The full CDR3 protein reads CASSLAVLSGYNEQFF. The full variable domain, its missing parts supplied by reference TRBV7-2 and TRBJ2-1, is GAGVSQSPSNKVTEKGKDVELRCDPISGHTALYWYRQSLGQGLEFLIYFQGNSAPDKSGLPSDRFSAERTGGSVSTLTIQRTQQEDSAVYLCASSLAVLSGYNEQFFGPGTRLTVL.

This clone was observed a handful of times. The sequenced fragment ends 3 residues before the CDR3 boundary, so the rest is inferred from the germline J gene. V gene TRBV7-9 combines with J gene TRBJ2-5; TRBD1 might be the D (5 bases). CDR1 and CDR2 (germline): SEHNR, FQNEAQ (reference sequence). With 1 base removed from V and 5 bases from J, the gap between germline ends came to 14 bases. This CDR3 region has 15 residues. The CDR3 protein is CASSLEPRVFETQYF. The CDR3 bases that were read are TGTGCCAGCAGCTTAGAGCCCAGGGTTTTCGAGACC.

The table lists this clone with a few counts. The sequence runs out 3 residues before the end of the CDR3; the remainder is reconstructed from the germline J gene. V and J are TRBV18 and TRBJ1-4, with unresolved D. V lost 3 bases and J 8 bases, leaving 13 bases between the germline ends. Germline V lookup: CDR1 KGHSH, CDR2 LQKENI. This CDR3 is built from 14 residues. The sequenced CDR3 bases are TGTGCCAGCTCACCGAGCACACGAGGGGAAAAA. Translating gives CASSPSTRGEK. The full CDR3 is CASSPSTRGEKLFF.

To note about this clone: The read stops 3 residues short of the end of the CDR3; the missing end is completed from the germline J gene. The V and J genes are TRBV30 and TRBJ2-3, with 7 bases aligning to TRBD2. This CDR3 contains 13 residues. Germline CDR1 is GTSNPN and CDR2 is SVGIG (reference sequence). Unmatched junction bases numbered 5, after V lost 0 bases and J lost 8 bases. The sequenced CDR3 bases are TGTGCCTGGAGTGTCGCGGGAGAGGGTACG. It specifies CAWSVAGEGT. The full CDR3 protein reads CAWSVAGEGTQYF. The variable domain in full, completed from reference TRBV30 and TRBJ2-3, reads SQTIHQWPATLVQPVGSPLSLECTVEGTSNPNLYWYRQAAGRGLQLLFYSVGIGQISSEVPQNLSASRPQDRQFILSSKKLLLSDSGFYLCAWSVAGEGTQYFGPGTRLTVL.

Points on this clone: With the read ending 3 residues before the CDR3 end, the germline J gene is used to fill in that end. This sequence joins TRBV7-3 and TRBJ2-1, with a tentative D call TRBD2 (5 bases). Trimming removed 3 bases from V and 0 bases from J, with 9 bases in between. CDR1 is SGHTA, CDR2 FQGTGA, per germline. The CDR3 loop spans 15 amino acids. CDR3 in amino acids: CASSFERSSYNEQFF. Partial CDR3 DNA: TGTGCCAGCAGCTTTGAGCGGAGCTCCTACAATGAG.